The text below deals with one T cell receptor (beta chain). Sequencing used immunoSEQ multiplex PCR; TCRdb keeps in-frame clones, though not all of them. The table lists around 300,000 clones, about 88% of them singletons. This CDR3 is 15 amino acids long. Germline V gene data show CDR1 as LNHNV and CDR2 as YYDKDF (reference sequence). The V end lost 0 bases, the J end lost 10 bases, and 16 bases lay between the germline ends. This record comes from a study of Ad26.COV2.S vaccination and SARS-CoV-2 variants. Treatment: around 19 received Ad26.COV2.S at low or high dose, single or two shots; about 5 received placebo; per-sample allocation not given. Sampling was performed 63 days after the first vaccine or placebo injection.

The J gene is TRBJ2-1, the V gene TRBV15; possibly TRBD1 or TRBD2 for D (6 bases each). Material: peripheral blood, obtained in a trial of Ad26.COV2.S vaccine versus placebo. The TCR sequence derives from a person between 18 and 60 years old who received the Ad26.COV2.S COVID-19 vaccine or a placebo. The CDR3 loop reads CATSRDGGQGGEQFF. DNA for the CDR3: TGTGCCACCAGCAGAGATGGGGGGCAGGGAGGAGAGCAGTTCTTC.